Listed here is a single TCR beta chain. No antigen is known for it. Its ends do not fully match the called genes, so a read error is possible. The same CDR3 can be traced to other DNA sequences in this sample. This sample is drawn from a study of shared clonotypes between healthy human individuals (dated by TCRdb to 2019 to 2021). Looking at the study overall: The cohort included three men and a couple of women between 18 and 49 years of age. For each donor, three plates each were used for CD4 naive and CD4 memory, two plates were used for CD8 naive, and one plate was used for CD8 memory. The study deeply sequenced blood TCR repertoires of five healthy adults to estimate repertoire size and the extent of clonotype sharing between individuals. Each donor's leukapheresis produced roughly between roughly 0.85 and 10 billion PBMCs. Different laboratories and diverse techniques were used to prepare libraries and sequence TCR repertoires, to increase sequencing depth and limit assay-specific biases.

For the CD8 naive samples, CD45RO-negative cells were positively selected for CCR7, yielding a CD45RA+CCR7+ population from which TemRA cells were excluded. Healthy HIV-negative adults with no recently reported acute infections or vaccinations were included as donors. Every donor was a Caucasian adult living in Nashville, Tennessee, USA. Blood was obtained by leukapheresis, after which PBMCs were separated by Ficoll-Histopaque density gradient centrifugation and cryopreserved in liquid nitrogen vapor phase. Purity and quantity of every magnetically sorted T cell population were checked by analytical flow cytometry. From each sorted fraction, genomic DNA was isolated and quantified by UV absorbance on a Nanodrop 2000c. General study outcomes and caveats: Sharing across a few donors was observed for about 5% of naive CD4, about 4% of naive CD8, 2% to 2.5% of memory CD4, and around 0.4% of memory CD8 clonotypes. Larger estimated clonotype richness was generally found for naive subsets than for memory subsets. Based on pairwise subsampling, the degree of clonotype sharing among donors was expected to be affected by sequencing depth. Even with the large sequencing depth, rarefaction of the sorted-subset datasets indicated that sequencing was incomplete. Compared with non-shared clonotypes, clonotypes shared by all four sorted-subset donors had higher generation probabilities. Because the study included a small number of donors, the genetic and exposure-history diversity represented was limited. Sampling was restricted to blood, and TCR repertoires in tissue are likely to differ from TCR repertoires in blood.

Using the deep immunoSEQ assay, multiplex PCR amplified TCR CDR3 regions from genomic DNA. Genomic DNA extracted from each cell subset was distributed evenly over all wells of several immunoSEQ 96-well plates, and each plate served as one replicate. Each replicate PCR for sorted subsets received around 0.2 ug genomic DNA, equal to about 30,000 T cell genomes. Purified libraries were quantified with a Qubit 3.0 fluorometer, sized on a Bioanalyzer 2100, and re-quantified with the KAPA Library Quantification kit. Each immunoSEQ 96-well plate was sequenced on its own single-read 150-cycle Illumina NextSeq 550 flow cell. The paper's data handling went like this. Because the immunoSEQ output included only junctional sequences and no quality scores, the filtering could not be the same as the filtering used for full-length reads. To assign V/J genes and CDR3, sequences were annotated using PyIR, a Python wrapper for IgBLAST v1.9, with IMGT germline references. Reads with weak V/J assignments (E-value above 1e-6), missing CDR3, stop codons, out-of-frame junctions, or ambiguous translated residues were removed. V3J clonotypes were defined as sequences sharing an identical inferred V gene, J gene, and CDR3 amino acid sequence. The percentage overlap between two repertoires was calculated by dividing the number of shared unique clonotypes by the size of the smaller repertoire. RTK rarefaction, the Chao1 estimator, and Recon v2.1 estimates of unobserved clonotypes were used to assess repertoire richness. Generation probabilities for all TCRbeta clonotypes obtained by the gDNA method from a few donors were computed using OLGA. The table comes from immuneACCESS by way of TCRdb, which keeps in-frame sequences with V and J called. Part of the clones is missing from these tables; in studies checked, under half for an unresolved V gene and the rest for unknown reasons. The DNA was the basis for D and trimming; V, J and clone size are from that table. This sample comprises around 2,000,000 clones, more than 85% of them detected only once. The leading ten clones occupy under 2% of the sample.

This TCR derives from a man aged 18 to 30 in good health. Some clones in this sample may be carry-over from other donors' samples. Sequencing used naive CD8+ T cells from PBMCs. The cell subset or site tag for this specimen amounts to: CD45RA+CCR7+.

The sequenced DNA is TGTGCCAGCAGCCTAGCGGGAGGGTACAATGAGCAGTTCTTC. Translation gives CASSLAGGYNEQFF. The chain joins TRBV7-9 to TRBJ2-1; TRBD2 fits 12 bases in the junction. CDR1 and CDR2, per the germline V gene (reference sequence), are SEHNR and FQNEAQ. The CDR3 covers 14 residues, taking in both the cysteine and the phenylalanine. Only CDR3 DNA is held: 42 bases, read in frame from base 1.